This T cell receptor beta chain was obtained from a study of T-cell reconstitution after alpha-beta-depleted transplantation in children. Trimming removed 0 bases from V and 5 bases from J, with 13 bases in between. This CDR3 has 15 amino acids. Germline assignment: CDR1 MGHRA and CDR2 YSYEKL. This clonotype was counted a few times. Its antigen is currently unknown. Unique molecular identifiers were incorporated when the TCRbeta library was constructed. Each CDR3 protein gets one entry after TCRdb re-called the PCR reads with MiXCR. The table records 700,000 to 950,000 distinct CDR3 sequences, 16% of them present only once. Study outcomes and limitations: Approximately two months post-transplant, alpha-beta T cells reportedly originated from several hundred expanded graft clones. There were some patients whose high TCRbeta diversity at day 60 came from surviving recipient T cells and thymic progenitors.

This receptor was taken from a male patient younger than 18 who had a stem cell transplant for acute lymphoblastic leukemia, so the T cells may come from the graft donor. The V call is TRBV4-1, the J call TRBJ2-5, with D hard to call. This specimen consisted of PBMCs, mostly from graft donor cells, obtained 360 days after TCRalphabeta/CD19-depleted stem cell transplant. CDR3 sequence reads: CASSQEPLLPETQYF. In DNA, the CDR3 is TGCGCCAGCAGCCAAGAACCACTACTCCCTGAGACCCAGTACTTC.